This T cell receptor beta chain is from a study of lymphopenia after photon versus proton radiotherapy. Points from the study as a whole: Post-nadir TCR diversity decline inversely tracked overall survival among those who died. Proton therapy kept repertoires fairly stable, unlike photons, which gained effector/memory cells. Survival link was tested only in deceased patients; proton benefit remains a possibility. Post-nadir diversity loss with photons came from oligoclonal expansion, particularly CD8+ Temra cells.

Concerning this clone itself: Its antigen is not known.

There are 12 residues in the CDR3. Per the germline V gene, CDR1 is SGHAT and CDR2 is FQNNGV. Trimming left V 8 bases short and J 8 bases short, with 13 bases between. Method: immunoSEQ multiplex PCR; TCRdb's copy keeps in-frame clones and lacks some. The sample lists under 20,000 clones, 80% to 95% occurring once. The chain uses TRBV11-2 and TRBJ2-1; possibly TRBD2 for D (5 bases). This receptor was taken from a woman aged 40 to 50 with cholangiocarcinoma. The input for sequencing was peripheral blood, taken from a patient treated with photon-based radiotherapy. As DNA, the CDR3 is TGTGCCAGCGAGGACTCCGAGGATGAGCAGTTCTTC. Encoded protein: CASEDSEDEQFF.